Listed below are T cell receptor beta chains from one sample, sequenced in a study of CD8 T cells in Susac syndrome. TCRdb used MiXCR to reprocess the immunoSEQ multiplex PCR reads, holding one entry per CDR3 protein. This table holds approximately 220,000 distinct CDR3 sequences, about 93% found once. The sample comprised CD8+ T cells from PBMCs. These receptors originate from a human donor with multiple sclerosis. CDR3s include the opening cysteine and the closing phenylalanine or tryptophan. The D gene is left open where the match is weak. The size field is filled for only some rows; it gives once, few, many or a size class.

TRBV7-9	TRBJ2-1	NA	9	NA	CASGREQFF	TGTGCCAGCGGTCGGGAGCAGTTCTTC
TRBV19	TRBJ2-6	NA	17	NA	CASGNRSLLAGANVLTF	TGTGCCAGTGGCAACAGATCCCTGCTCGCTGGGGCCAACGTCCTGACTTTC
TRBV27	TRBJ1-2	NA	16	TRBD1	CASSPGTGGSWHGYTF	TGTGCCAGCAGTCCCGGGACAGGAGGTAGTTGGCATGGCTACACCTTC
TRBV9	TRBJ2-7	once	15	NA	CASSSRKRCWFEQYF	TGTGCCAGCAGCTCCCGCAAGCGGTGCTGGTTCGAGCAGTACTTC
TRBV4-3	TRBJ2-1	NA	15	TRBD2	CASSQRTSGGNEQFF	TGCGCCAGCAGCCAGCGGACTAGCGGGGGAAATGAGCAGTTCTTC
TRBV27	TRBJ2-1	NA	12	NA	CASSPSRWEQFF	TGTGCCAGCAGTCCCTCCCGGTGGGAGCAGTTCTTC
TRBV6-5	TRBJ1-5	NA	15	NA	CASSYSGGAEQPQHF	TGTGCCAGCAGTTACTCGGGAGGGGCCGAGCAGCCCCAGCATTTT
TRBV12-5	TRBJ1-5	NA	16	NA	CASGLPGGGSNQPQHF	TGTGCTAGTGGTTTGCCTGGGGGGGGCAGCAATCAGCCCCAGCATTTT
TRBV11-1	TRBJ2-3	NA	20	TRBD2	CASSSPAGRGGTGRADTQYF	TGTGCCAGCAGCTCTCCTGCGGGGCGGGGGGGTACTGGTCGCGCAGATACGCAGTATTTT
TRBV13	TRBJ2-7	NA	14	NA	CASSATLGGYEQYF	TGTGCCAGCAGCGCCACGTTGGGTGGGTACGAGCAGTACTTC
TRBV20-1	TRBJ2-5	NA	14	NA	CSASDSWSIETQYF	TGCAGTGCTAGTGACTCTTGGTCGATAGAGACCCAGTACTTC
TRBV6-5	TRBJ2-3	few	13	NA	CASSPTRTDTQYF	TGTGCCAGCAGTCCGACCCGCACAGATACGCAGTATTTT
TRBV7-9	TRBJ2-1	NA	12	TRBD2	CASRLAGGPEFF	TGTGCCAGCAGACTAGCGGGAGGGCCGGAGTTCTTC
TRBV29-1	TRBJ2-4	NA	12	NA	CSVEQGSGFQYF	TGCAGCGTGGAACAGGGTTCTGGTTTTCAGTACTTC
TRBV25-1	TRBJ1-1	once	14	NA	CASRSWGMNTEAFF	TGTGCCAGCAGGAGTTGGGGCATGAACACTGAAGCTTTCTTT
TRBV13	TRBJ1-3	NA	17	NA	CASSFLQGGISGNTIYF	TGTGCCAGCAGCTTCCTACAGGGAGGTATTTCTGGAAACACCATATATTTT
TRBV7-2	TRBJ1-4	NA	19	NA	CASSLAGGRLDWTNEKLFF	TGTGCCAGCAGCTTAGCCGGGGGGCGACTTGACTGGACTAATGAAAAACTGTTTTTT
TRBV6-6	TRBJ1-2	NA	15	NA	CASSYLVVDNYGYTF	TGTGCCAGCAGTTACCTAGTAGTGGACAACTATGGCTACACCTTC
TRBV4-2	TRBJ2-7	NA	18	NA	CASSQDLGGPTSSYEQYF	TGTGCCAGCAGCCAAGATTTGGGGGGGCCCACCAGCTCCTACGAGCAGTACTTC
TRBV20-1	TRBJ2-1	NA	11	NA	CSASEAYEQFF	TGCAGTGCTAGTGAAGCGTACGAGCAGTTCTTC